This T cell receptor beta chain was recorded in a study of spatial heterogeneity in lung cancer. Study-wide results and limits: For expanded intratumoral alpha and beta TCRs, counts tracked tumor mutation counts.

Sample time point: sample taken at primary tumor resection. Unsorted samples of tumor, nontumor lung or frozen PBMC had their whole RNA sequenced. In germline, CDR1 is MDHEN, CDR2 SYDVKM. Losses at the gene ends were 8 bases for V and 6 bases for J; bases not matched to a gene: 3. This CDR3 region has 13 residues. TCRdb recomputed calls from the 5' RACE reads with MiXCR, one row per CDR3 protein. The table includes several thousand distinct CDR3 sequences, 29% detected once. This clonotype was recorded at least ten times. Its antigen is undetermined. The chain combines TRBV28 with TRBJ1-4, with 10 bases that match TRBD1. Material: lung tumor tissue, obtained at surgery. The clonotype comes from a female donor with early-stage non-small cell lung cancer. In DNA, the CDR3 is TGTGCCAGCCGGGACAGGGGATATGAAAAACTGTTTTTT. Translated: CASRDRGYEKLFF.